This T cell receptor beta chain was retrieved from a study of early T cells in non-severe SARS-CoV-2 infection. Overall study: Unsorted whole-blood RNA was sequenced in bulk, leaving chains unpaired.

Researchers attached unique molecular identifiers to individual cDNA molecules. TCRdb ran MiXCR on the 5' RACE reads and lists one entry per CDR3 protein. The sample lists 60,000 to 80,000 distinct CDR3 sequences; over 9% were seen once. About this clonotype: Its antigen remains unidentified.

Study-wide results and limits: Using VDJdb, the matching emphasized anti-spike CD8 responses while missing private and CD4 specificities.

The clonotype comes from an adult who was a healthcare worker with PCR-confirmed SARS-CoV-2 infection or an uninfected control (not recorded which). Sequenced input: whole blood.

The CDR3 DNA sequence: TGTGCCAGCAGCCTGACAGGGGCCGGGGAGCTGTTTTTT. Protein: CASSLTGAGELFF. The rearrangement links TRBV7-6 to TRBJ2-2; the match to TRBD1 covers 8 bases. The CDR3 covers 13 residues. Germline V gene data show CDR1 as SGHVS and CDR2 as FNYEAQ. V gave up 5 bases and J gave up 6 bases; unmatched junction bases: 2. Combining the CDR3 with reference TRBV7-6 and TRBJ2-2 gives the whole variable domain GAGVSQSPRYKVTKRGQDVALRCDPISGHVSLYWYRQALGQGPEFLTYFNYEAQQDKSGLPNDRFSAERPEGSISTLTIQRTEQRDSAMYRCASSLTGAGELFFGEGSRLTVL.